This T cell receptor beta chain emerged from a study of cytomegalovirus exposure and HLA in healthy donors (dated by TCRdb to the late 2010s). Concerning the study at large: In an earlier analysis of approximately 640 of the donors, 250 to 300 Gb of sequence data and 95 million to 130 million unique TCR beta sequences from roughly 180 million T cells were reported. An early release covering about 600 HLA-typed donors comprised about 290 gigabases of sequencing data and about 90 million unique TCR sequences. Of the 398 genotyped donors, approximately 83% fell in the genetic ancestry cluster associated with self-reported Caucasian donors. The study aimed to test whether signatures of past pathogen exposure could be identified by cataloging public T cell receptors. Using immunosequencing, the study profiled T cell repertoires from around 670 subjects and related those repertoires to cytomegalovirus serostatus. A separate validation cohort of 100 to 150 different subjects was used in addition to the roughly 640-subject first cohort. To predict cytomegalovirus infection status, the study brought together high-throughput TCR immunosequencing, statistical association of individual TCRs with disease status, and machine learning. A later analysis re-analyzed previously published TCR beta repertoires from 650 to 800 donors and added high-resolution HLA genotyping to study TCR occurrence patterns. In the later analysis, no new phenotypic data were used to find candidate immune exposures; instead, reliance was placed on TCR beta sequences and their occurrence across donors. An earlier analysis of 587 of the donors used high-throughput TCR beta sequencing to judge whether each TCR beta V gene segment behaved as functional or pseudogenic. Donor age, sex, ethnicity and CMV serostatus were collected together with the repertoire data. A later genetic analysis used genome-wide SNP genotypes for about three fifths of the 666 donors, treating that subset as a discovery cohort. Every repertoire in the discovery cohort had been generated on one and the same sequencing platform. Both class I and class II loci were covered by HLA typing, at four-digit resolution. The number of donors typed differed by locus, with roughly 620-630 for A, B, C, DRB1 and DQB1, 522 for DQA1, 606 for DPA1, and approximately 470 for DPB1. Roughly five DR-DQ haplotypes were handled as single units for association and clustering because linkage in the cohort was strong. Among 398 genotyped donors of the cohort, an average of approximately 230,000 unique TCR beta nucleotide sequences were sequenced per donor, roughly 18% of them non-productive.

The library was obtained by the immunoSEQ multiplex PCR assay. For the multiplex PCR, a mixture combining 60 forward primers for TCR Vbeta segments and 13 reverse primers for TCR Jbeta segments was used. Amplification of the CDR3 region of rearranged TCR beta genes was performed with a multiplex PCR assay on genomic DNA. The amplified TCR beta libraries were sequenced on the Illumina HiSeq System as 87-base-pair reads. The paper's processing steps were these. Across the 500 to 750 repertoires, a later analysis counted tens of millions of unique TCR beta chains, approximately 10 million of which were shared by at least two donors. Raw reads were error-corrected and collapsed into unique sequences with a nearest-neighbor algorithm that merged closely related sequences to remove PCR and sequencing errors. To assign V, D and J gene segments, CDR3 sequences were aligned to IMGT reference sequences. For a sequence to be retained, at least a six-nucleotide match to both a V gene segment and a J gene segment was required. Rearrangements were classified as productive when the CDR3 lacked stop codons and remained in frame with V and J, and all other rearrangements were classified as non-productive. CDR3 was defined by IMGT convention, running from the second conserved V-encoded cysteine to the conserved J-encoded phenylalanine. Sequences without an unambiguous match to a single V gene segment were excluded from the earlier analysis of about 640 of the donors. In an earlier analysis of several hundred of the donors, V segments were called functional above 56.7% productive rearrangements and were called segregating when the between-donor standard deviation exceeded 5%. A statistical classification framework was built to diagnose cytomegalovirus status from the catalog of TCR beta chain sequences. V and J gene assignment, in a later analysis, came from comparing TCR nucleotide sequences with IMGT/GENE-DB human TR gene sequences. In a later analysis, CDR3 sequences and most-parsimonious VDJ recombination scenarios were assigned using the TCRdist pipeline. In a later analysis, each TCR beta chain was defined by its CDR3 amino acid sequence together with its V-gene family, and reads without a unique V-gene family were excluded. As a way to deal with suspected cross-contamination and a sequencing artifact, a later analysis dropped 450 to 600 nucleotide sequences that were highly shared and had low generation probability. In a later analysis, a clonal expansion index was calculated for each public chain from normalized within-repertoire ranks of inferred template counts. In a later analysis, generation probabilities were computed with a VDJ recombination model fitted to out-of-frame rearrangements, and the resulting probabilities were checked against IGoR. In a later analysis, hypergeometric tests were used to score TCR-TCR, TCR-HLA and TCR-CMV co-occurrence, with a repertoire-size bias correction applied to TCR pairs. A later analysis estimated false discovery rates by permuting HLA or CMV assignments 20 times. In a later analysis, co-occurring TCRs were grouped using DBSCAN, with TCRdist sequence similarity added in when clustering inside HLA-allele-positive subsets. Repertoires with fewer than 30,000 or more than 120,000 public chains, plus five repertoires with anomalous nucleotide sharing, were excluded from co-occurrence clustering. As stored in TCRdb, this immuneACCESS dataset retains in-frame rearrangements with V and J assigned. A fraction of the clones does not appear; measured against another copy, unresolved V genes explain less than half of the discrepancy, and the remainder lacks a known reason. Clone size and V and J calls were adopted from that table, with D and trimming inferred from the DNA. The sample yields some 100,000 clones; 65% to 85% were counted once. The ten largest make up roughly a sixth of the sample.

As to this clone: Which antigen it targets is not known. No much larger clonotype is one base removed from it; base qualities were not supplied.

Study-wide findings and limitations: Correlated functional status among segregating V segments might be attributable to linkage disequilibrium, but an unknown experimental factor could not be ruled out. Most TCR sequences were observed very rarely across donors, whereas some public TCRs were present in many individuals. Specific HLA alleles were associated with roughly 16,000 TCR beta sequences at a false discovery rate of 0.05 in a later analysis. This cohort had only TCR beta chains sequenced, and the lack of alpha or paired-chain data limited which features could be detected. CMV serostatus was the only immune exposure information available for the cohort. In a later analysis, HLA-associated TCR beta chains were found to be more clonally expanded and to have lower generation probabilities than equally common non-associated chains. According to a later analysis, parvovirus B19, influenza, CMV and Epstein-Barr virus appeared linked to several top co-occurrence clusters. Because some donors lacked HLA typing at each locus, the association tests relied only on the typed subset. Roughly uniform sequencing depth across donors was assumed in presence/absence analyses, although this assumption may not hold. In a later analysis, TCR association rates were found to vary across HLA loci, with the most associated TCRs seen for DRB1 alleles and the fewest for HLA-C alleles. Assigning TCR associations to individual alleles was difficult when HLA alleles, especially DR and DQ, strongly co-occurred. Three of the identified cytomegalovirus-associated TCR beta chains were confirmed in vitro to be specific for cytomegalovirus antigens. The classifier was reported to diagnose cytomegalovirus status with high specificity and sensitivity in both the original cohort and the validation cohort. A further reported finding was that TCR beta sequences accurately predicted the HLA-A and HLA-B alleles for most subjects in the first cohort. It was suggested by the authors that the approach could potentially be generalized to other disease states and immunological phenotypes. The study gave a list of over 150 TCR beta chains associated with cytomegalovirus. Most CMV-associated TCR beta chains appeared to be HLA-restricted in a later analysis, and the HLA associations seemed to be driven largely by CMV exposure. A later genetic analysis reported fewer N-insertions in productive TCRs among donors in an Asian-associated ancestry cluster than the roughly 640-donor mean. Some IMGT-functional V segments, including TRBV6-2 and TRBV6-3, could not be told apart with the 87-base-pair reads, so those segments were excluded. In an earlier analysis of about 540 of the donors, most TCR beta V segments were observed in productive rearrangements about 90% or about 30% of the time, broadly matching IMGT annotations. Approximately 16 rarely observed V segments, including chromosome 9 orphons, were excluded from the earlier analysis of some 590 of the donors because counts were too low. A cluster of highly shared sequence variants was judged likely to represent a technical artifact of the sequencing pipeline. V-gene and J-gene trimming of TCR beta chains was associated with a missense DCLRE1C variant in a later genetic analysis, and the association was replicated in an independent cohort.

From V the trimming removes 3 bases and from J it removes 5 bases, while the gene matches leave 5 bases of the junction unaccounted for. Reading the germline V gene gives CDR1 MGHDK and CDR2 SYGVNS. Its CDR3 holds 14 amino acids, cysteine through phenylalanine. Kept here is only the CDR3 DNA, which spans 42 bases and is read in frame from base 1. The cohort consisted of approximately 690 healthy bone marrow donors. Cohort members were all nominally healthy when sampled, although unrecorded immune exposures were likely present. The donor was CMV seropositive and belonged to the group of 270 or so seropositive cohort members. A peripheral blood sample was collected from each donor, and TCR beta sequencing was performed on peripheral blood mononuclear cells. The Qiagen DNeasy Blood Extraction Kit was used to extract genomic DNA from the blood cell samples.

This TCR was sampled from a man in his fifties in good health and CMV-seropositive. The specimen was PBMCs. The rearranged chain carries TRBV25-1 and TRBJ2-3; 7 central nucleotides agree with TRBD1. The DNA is TGTGCCAGCAGTGAGAAACAGGGGCAAGATACGCAGTATTTT. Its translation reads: CASSEKQGQDTQYF.